The T cell receptor (beta chain) under discussion was sequenced for a study of radiation and T cells in renal cell carcinoma. Study conclusions and caveats: Pretreatment tumor biopsies were lacking, so baseline clonotypes are unknown.

Sequencing used immunoSEQ multiplex PCR; TCRdb keeps in-frame clones, though not all of them. In the table there are about 83,000 clones, 75% to 90% of which are singletons. The CDR3 is made up of 14 amino acids. Between the trimmed V and J ends, which lost 3 bases and 2 bases, there was a span of 11 bases. Looked up from germline, CDR1 is MNHEY and CDR2 is SMNVEV (reference sequence). The time point: blood 4 weeks post-SBRT, at nephrectomy. The treatment denotes: 15 Gy SBRT to primary tumor, nephrectomy 4 weeks later. For this clone: Its antigen remains unidentified.

This TCR was recovered from a woman aged 60-75 years with renal cell carcinoma. The sequences come from blood, collected from a patient whose treatment included radiotherapy and nephrectomy. This chain connects TRBV27 to TRBJ2-7; D gene unclear. CDR3 amino acids: CASSFRQVPYEQYF. Here the CDR3 DNA reads TGTGCCAGCAGTTTTCGCCAGGTTCCCTACGAGCAGTACTTC.